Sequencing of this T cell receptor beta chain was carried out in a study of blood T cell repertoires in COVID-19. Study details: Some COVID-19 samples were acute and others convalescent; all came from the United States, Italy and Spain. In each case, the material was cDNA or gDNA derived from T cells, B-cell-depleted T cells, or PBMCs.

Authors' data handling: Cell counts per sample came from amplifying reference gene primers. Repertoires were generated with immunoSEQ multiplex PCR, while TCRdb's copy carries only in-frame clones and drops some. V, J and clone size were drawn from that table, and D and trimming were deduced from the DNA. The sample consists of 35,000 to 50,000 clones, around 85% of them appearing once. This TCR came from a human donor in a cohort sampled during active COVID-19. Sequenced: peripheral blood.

CDR3 bases: TGTGCCAGCGGAACTAGCGGGGGGGCGTCCTACAATGAGCAGTTCTTC. Its translation is CASGTSGGASYNEQFF. The rearrangement links TRBV5-4 to TRBJ2-1; 13 nucleotides line up with TRBD2. The CDR3 totals 16 residues. Germline CDR1 and CDR2: SGHNT and YYREEE (reference sequence). J gave up 1 base and V 7 bases, and 5 bases lay outside the gene matches.